Following are 32 T cell receptor beta chains from one sample sequenced in a study of technical replicates of blood from several donors. Here immunoSEQ multiplex PCR was the method, and the copy in TCRdb shows in-frame clones only, minus some. The sample includes fewer than 75,000 clones, 90% to 95% of them seen just once. The sequencing input was T cells isolated from PBMCs. Receptor source: a human donor in good health.

The count of this clone is one. The CDR3: CASSSYGTGIETQYF. CDR3 in DNA: TGTGCCAGCAGCTCGTACGGGACAGGGATCGAGACCCAGTACTTC. The chain recombines TRBV5-5 with TRBJ2-5; 9 positions match TRBD1. Germline V gene data show CDR1 as SGHKS and CDR2 as YYEKEE (reference sequence). The V and J ends lost 3 bases and 5 bases, in that order; junction bases with no gene match: 8. The CDR3 spans 15 residues.

The chain is built from TRBV19 and TRBJ1-5, with TRBD1 as a possible D gene (5 bases). The CDR3 has 13 residues. Per germline, CDR1 LNHDA and CDR2 SQIVND (reference sequence). Trimming left V 5 bases short and J 5 bases short, with 10 bases between. CDR3 sequence reads: CASSADRDQPQHF. CDR3 sequence (DNA): TGTGCCAGTAGTGCTGACAGAGATCAGCCCCAGCATTTT. Based on the CDR3 plus reference TRBV19 and TRBJ1-5, the full variable domain is DGGITQSPKYLFRKEGQNVTLSCEQNLNHDAMYWYRQDPGQGLRLIYYSQIVNDFQKGDIAEGYSVSREKKESFPLTVTSAQKNPTAFYLCASSADRDQPQHFGDGTRLSIL.

The chain links TRBV6-5 to TRBJ1-1; a weak D match, TRBD1 (5 bases). The CDR3 loop spans 13 amino acids. The V and J ends lost 0 bases and 6 bases respectively, with 8 bases between them. CDR1 is MNHEY, CDR2 SVGAGI, per germline. In nucleotides, the CDR3 is TGTGCCAGCAGTTACTCCAGGGTTGCTGAAGCTTTCTTT. Translation: CASSYSRVAEAFF.

Only one count was recorded for this clone. The chain has TRBV27 and TRBJ2-2, with D possibly matching TRBD1 (6 bases). The germline V gene has CDR1 MNHEY and CDR2 SMNVEV (reference sequence). This CDR3 contains 14 residues. Trimming pared 5 bases from V and 4 bases from J, leaving 11 bases between. The CDR3 sequence is CASSHSRGTGELFF. CDR3 coding DNA: TGTGCCAGCAGTCACTCCAGGGGCACCGGGGAGCTGTTTTTT.

The chain couples TRBV7-2 to TRBJ1-1, with D tentatively TRBD1 (5 bases). The CDR3 is made up of 15 amino acids. The V end lost 4 bases, the J end lost 3 bases, and 15 bases lay between the germline ends. Per germline, CDR1 SGHTA and CDR2 FQGNSA. The CDR3 DNA reads as TGTGCCAGCAGCTGGGGTGGCAGGGTTGACACTGAAGCTTTCTTT. Protein sequence: CASSWGGRVDTEAFF.

This chain uses TRBV11-2 with TRBJ2-1, with TRBD1 matching over 11 bases. This CDR3 contains 16 residues. Germline V lookup: CDR1 SGHAT, CDR2 FQNNGV. The V segment lost 2 bases and the J segment 8 bases; nucleotides outside the gene matches: 8. CDR3 region: CASSLHPGQGGHEQFF. In DNA, the CDR3 is TGTGCCAGCAGCTTACATCCGGGACAGGGGGGACATGAGCAGTTCTTC.

CDR3 loop: CASNLRGSTEAFF. CDR3 nucleotide sequence: TGTGCCAGCAATCTCCGGGGGTCCACTGAAGCTTTCTTT. This chain uses TRBV27 with TRBJ1-1, with D perhaps TRBD1 (5 bases). This CDR3 spans 13 amino acids. CDR1 is MNHEY, CDR2 SMNVEV, per germline (reference sequence). V lost 7 bases and J lost 4, with 13 bases in between.

This chain joins TRBV7-9 and TRBJ2-7; possibly TRBD2 for D (6 bases). Germline loops: CDR1 SEHNR, CDR2 FQNEAQ (reference sequence). Trimming shortened V by 4 bases and J by 3 bases, and 16 bases separated the two germline ends. The CDR3 covers 15 residues. CDR3: CASSSDVAAVYEQYF. The CDR3 DNA follows: TGTGCCAGCAGCTCGGATGTAGCGGCGGTCTACGAGCAGTACTTC.

This chain links TRBV27 with TRBJ2-7; D unresolved. The CDR3 consists of 14 residues. Trimming took off 0 bases at V and 2 bases at J, with 8 bases between the two ends. CDR1 is MNHEY, CDR2 SMNVEV, per germline (reference sequence). The CDR3 DNA reads TGTGCCAGCAGTTTATCACCGGTTGCCTACGAGCAGTACTTC. Its translation is CASSLSPVAYEQYF.

The J gene is TRBJ1-5, the V gene TRBV18; a weak D match, TRBD1 (5 bases). The V and J ends lost 0 bases and 5 bases respectively, with 8 bases between them. Germline V lookup: CDR1 KGHSH, CDR2 LQKENI. This CDR3 has 14 residues. This chain's CDR3 is CASSPPGGDQPQHF. CDR3 sequence (DNA): TGTGCCAGCTCACCACCGGGGGGGGATCAGCCCCAGCATTTT.

This clone was seen once. The chain couples TRBV4-2 to TRBJ2-3; D perhaps matches TRBD2 (6 bases). Germline CDR1 is LGHNA and CDR2 is YNFKEQ. The length of the CDR3 is 18 residues. V dropped 0 bases and J dropped 2 bases, with 18 bases sitting between them. The CDR3: CASSQDSVVMRDTDTQYF. CDR3 in DNA: TGTGCCAGCAGCCAAGATTCGGTCGTTATGCGGGACACAGATACGCAGTATTTT.

The V gene is TRBV28, the J gene TRBJ2-7; 9 positions agree with TRBD1. The germline CDR1 and CDR2 sequences are MDHEN and SYDVKM. This CDR3 contains 13 residues. The CDR3 loop reads CGFRDRVSYEQYF. For the CDR3, the DNA is TGTGGGTTCCGGGACAGGGTCTCCTACGAGCAGTACTTC. The variable domain in full, with the rest retrieved from reference TRBV28 and TRBJ2-7, is DVKVTQSSRYLVKRTGEKVFLECVQDMDHENMFWYRQDPGLGLRLIYFSYDVKMKEKGDIPEGYSVSREKKERFSLILESASTNQTSMYLCGFRDRVSYEQYFGPGTRLTVT.

This chain joins TRBV2 and TRBJ2-3; 9 nucleotides align to TRBD2. Germline V gene data show CDR1 as SNHLY and CDR2 as FYNNEI. The CDR3 has 17 amino acids. The V and J ends lost 4 bases and 6 bases, in that order; junction bases with no gene match: 14. The CDR3 loop is CASSGRVAGVVGDTQYF. The CDR3 coding sequence is TGTGCCAGCAGTGGGCGCGTAGCGGGAGTCGTCGGTGATACGCAGTATTTT.

CDR3 residues: CASSQALVWGDRGLRLYEQYF. The CDR3 DNA reads as TGCGCCAGCAGCCAAGCTTTGGTATGGGGTGACAGGGGGCTCCGCCTCTACGAGCAGTACTTC. The V gene is TRBV4-1, the J gene TRBJ2-7; 10 nucleotides line up with TRBD1. The germline V gene has CDR1 MGHRA and CDR2 YSYEKL. The CDR3 is 21 residues long. Losses at the gene ends were 1 base for V and 3 bases for J; bases not matched to a gene: 21.

The V and J genes are TRBV4-1 and TRBJ2-3, with TRBD2 matching over 8 bases. The CDR3 is 15 residues long. V lost 1 base, J lost 5 bases, and 5 bases stayed unmatched. Germline loops: CDR1 MGHRA, CDR2 YSYEKL. The CDR3, as DNA: TGCGCCAGCAGCCAAGGGCGGGGGGATGAAGATACGCAGTATTTT. It codes for CASSQGRGDEDTQYF.

This chain uses TRBV7-7 with TRBJ2-3; the D gene is possibly TRBD2 (6 bases). Trimming stripped 1 base from V and 4 bases from J, with 15 bases between. CDR3 length: 16 amino acids. The germline CDR1 and CDR2 sequences are SSHAT and FNYEAQ (reference sequence). CDR3 nucleotides: TGTGCCAGCAGCTTAGGAGTCGGGAGCTTTGCAGATACGCAGTATTTT. Its translation is CASSLGVGSFADTQYF.

This clone was picked up one time. This chain joins TRBV5-3 and TRBJ1-4; 8 bases are shared with TRBD1. TRBV5-3 falls under the ORF class, with uncertain function. CDR3 length equals 14 residues. With V trimmed by 4 bases and J by 8 bases, 7 bases remained unmatched. CDR3 residues: CARSGDRRHEKLFF. CDR3 in DNA: TGTGCCAGAAGCGGGGACAGGCGGCACGAAAAACTGTTTTTT.

V gene TRBV9 combines with J gene TRBJ2-1; the D gene is possibly TRBD2 (6 bases). CDR3 length: 15 residues. V lost 3 bases and J 7 bases, leaving 17 bases between the germline ends. Germline values: CDR1 SGDLS, CDR2 YYNGEE. CDR3 sequence reads: CASSARDFDGNEQFF. In DNA form, the CDR3 reads TGTGCCAGCAGCGCACGGGACTTTGATGGAAATGAGCAGTTCTTC.

This chain connects TRBV10-1 to TRBJ2-2; possible D gene TRBD2, 6 bases. The ends were cut back, 2 bases at V and 3 bases at J, with 7 bases in the middle. The CDR3 covers 14 residues. Germline lookup yields CDR1 WNHNN and CDR2 SYGVQD (reference sequence). CDR3 residues: CASSERGYTGELFF. The CDR3 DNA sequence: TGCGCCAGCAGTGAGCGGGGGTACACCGGGGAGCTGTTTTTT.

This clone was detected once. The chain recombines TRBV28 with TRBJ1-3; TRBD1 might be the D (6 bases). The CDR3 extends over 15 amino acids. Germline V gene lookup returns CDR1 MDHEN and CDR2 SYDVKM. V lost 8 bases and J lost 0, with 14 bases in between. CDR3 sequence reads: CASQGGPLSGNTIYF. The CDR3 bases are TGTGCCAGCCAAGGGGGTCCTCTCTCTGGAAACACCATATATTTT.

This clone was seen only once. The genes are TRBV15 and TRBJ2-7, with D possibly matching TRBD2 (6 bases). Between the trimmed V and J ends, which lost 0 bases and 2 bases, there was a span of 11 bases. Germline V gives CDR1 LNHNV, CDR2 YYDKDF (reference sequence). This CDR3 region has 15 residues. CDR3 sequence reads: CATSRDAAGTYEQYF. The CDR3 DNA reads as TGTGCCACCAGCAGAGATGCGGCGGGAACCTACGAGCAGTACTTC. Using reference TRBV15 and TRBJ2-7 for the parts outside the CDR3, the full variable domain is DAMVIQNPRYQVTQFGKPVTLSCSQTLNHNVMYWYQQKSSQAPKLLFHYYDKDFNNEADTPDNFQSRRPNTSFCFLDIRSPGLGDTAMYLCATSRDAAGTYEQYFGPGTRLTVT.

This chain joins TRBV5-4 and TRBJ2-7; D is possibly TRBD2 (6 bases). Germline V gene sequence: CDR1 SGHNT, CDR2 YYREEE (reference sequence). This CDR3 has 15 amino acids. Trimming shortened V by 9 bases and J by 5 bases, and 24 bases separated the two germline ends. CDR3 sequence: CATSSFGTWEDEQYF. CDR3 sequence (DNA): TGTGCCACGTCGTCTTTCGGGACTTGGGAGGACGAGCAGTACTTC.

The V call is TRBV6-1, the J call TRBJ1-1, with D possibly being TRBD1 (5 bases). In germline, CDR1 is MNHNS, CDR2 SASEGT. The germline V and J ends were trimmed by 6 bases and 1 base, with 9 bases remaining between them. The CDR3 runs 13 residues. The CDR3 nucleotides are TGTGCCAGCAGGGGGCGGTCGAACACTGAAGCTTTCTTT. Amino acid sequence: CASRGRSNTEAFF.

V usage is TRBV19 and J usage is TRBJ2-3, with TRBD1 as a possible D gene (5 bases). The V end lost 3 bases, the J end lost 1 base, and 8 bases lay between the germline ends. Germline CDR1 LNHDA, CDR2 SQIVND (reference sequence). This CDR3 is built from 14 residues. The CDR3 coding sequence is TGTGCCAGTAGTATGCAGGGCGGCACAGATACGCAGTATTTT. Translation gives CASSMQGGTDTQYF.

This chain connects TRBV7-9 to TRBJ2-7; D gene uncertain. The V and J ends lost 5 bases and 7 bases respectively, with 15 bases between them. The CDR3 runs to 13 residues. From germline, CDR1 is SEHNR and CDR2 FQNEAQ (reference sequence). The CDR3 DNA reads TGTGCCAGCAGCCCGGCACAGCTACGAGAGCAGTACTTC. Translating it yields CASSPAQLREQYF.

A single count supports this clone. The chain employs TRBV30 and TRBJ2-3; 7 bases align to TRBD2. The germline V gene has CDR1 GTSNPN and CDR2 SVGIG (reference sequence). The length of the CDR3 is 16 residues. The ends lost 0 bases at V and 1 base at J; junction bases unmatched: 7. CDR3 sequence (DNA): TGTGCCTGGAGTGTCGCGGGGGTCAGGGGCACAGATACGCAGTATTTT. Translated, it gives CAWSVAGVRGTDTQYF.

This rearrangement joins TRBV6-5 to TRBJ1-6, with 7 bases fitting TRBD1. Germline CDR1 is MNHEY and CDR2 is SVGAGI. The CDR3 has 15 amino acids. The trim removed 1 base at V and 7 bases at J, leaving 4 bases unmatched. Here the CDR3 DNA reads TGTGCCAGCAGTTACTGGGCAGGGGGGAATTCACCCCTCCACTTT. Its protein is CASSYWAGGNSPLHF.

This chain joins TRBV28 and TRBJ1-5, with 10 bases aligning to TRBD1. This CDR3 comprises 17 residues. Trimming at V came to 5 bases and at J to 3 bases, leaving 10 bases not matched to a gene. Germline CDR1 reads MDHEN; CDR2 reads SYDVKM. CDR3 nucleotide sequence: TGTGCCAGCAGTGACCCGGGACAGGGGCTTATCAATCAGCCCCAGCATTTT. Translated: CASSDPGQGLINQPQHF. The variable domain in full, with the rest retrieved from reference TRBV28 and TRBJ1-5, is DVKVTQSSRYLVKRTGEKVFLECVQDMDHENMFWYRQDPGLGLRLIYFSYDVKMKEKGDIPEGYSVSREKKERFSLILESASTNQTSMYLCASSDPGQGLINQPQHFGDGTRLSIL.

V gene TRBV6-5 combines with J gene TRBJ1-2; 7 bases line up with TRBD1. CDR3 length: 15 residues. Germline CDR1 MNHEY, CDR2 SVGAGI. V gave up 5 bases and J gave up 4 bases; unmatched junction bases: 10. The CDR3 nucleotides are TGTGCCAGCAGTAGGCAACAGGGGCCTCTCTATGGCTACACCTTC. It codes for CASSRQQGPLYGYTF.

The chain has TRBV5-4 and TRBJ1-4, with a tentative D call TRBD1 (6 bases). The ends were cut back, 5 bases at V and 3 bases at J, with 11 bases in the middle. The CDR3 extends over 14 amino acids. CDR1 is SGHNT, CDR2 YYREEE, per germline (reference sequence). The CDR3 is CASSLTGPNEKLFF. Written as DNA, the CDR3 is TGTGCCAGCAGTCTAACAGGGCCTAATGAAAAACTGTTTTTT. The whole variable domain, remainder taken from reference TRBV5-4 and TRBJ1-4, is ETGVTQSPTHLIKTRGQQVTLRCSSQSGHNTVSWYQQALGQGPQFIFQYYREEENGRGNFPPRFSGLQFPNYSSELNVNALELDDSALYLCASSLTGPNEKLFFGSGTQLSVL.

The chain has TRBV19 and TRBJ2-5; TRBD1 agrees at 8 bases. The ends lost 5 bases at V and 4 bases at J; junction bases unmatched: 9. Germline V gene sequence: CDR1 LNHDA, CDR2 SQIVND (reference sequence). This CDR3 has 15 residues. The CDR3: CASSPPTGDGETQYF. DNA for the CDR3: TGTGCCAGTAGTCCACCGACAGGGGACGGAGAGACCCAGTACTTC.

The rearrangement links TRBV7-3 to TRBJ2-3, with TRBD1 matching 9 bases. The CDR3 loop spans 16 amino acids. Per the germline V gene, CDR1 is SGHTA and CDR2 is FQGTGA. Trimming cost V 0 bases and J 8 bases; bases outside gene matches: 9. DNA of the CDR3: TGTGCCAGCAGCTTAACGGGGGTACAGGGGGCCAGTACGCAGTATTTT. This sequence encodes CASSLTGVQGASTQYF.